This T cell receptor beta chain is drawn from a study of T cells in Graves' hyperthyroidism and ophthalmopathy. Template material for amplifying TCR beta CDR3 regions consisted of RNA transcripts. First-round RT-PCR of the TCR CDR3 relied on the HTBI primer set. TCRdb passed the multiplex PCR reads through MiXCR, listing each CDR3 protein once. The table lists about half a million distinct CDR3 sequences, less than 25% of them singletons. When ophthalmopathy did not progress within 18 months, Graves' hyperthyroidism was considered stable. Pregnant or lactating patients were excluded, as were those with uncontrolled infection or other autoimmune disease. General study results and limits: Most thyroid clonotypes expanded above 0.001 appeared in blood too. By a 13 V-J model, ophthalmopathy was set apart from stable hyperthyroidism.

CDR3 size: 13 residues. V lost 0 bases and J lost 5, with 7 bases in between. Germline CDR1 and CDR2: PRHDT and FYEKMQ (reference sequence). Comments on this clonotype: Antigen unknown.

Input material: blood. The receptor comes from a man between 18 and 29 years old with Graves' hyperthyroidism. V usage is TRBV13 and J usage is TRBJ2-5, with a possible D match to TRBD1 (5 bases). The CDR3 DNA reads TGTGCCAGCAGCTTAGGGGACATGGAGACCCAGTACTTC. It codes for CASSLGDMETQYF.